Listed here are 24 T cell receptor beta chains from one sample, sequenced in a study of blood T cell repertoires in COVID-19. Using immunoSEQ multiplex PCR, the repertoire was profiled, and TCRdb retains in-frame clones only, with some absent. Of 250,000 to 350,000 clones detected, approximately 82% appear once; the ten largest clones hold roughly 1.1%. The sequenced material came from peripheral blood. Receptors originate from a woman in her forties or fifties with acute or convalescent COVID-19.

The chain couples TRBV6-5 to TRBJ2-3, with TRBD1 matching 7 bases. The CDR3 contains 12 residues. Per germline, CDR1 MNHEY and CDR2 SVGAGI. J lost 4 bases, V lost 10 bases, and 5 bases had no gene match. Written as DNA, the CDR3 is TGTGCCATGGGACAGAATTCAGATACGCAGTATTTT. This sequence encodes CAMGQNSDTQYF.

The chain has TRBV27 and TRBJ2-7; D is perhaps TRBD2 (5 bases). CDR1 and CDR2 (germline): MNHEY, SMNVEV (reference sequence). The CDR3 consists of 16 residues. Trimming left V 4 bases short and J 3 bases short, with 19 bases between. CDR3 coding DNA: TGTGCCAGCAGTTGGAAGCGGATCCCGCAAAGCTACGAGCAGTACTTC. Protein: CASSWKRIPQSYEQYF.

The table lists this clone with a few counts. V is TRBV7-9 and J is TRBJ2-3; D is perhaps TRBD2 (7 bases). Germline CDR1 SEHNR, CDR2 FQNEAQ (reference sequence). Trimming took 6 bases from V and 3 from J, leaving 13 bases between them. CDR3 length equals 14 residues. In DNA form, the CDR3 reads TGTGCCAGCAGGATGGGGGGGCAGACAGATACGCAGTATTTT. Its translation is CASRMGGQTDTQYF.

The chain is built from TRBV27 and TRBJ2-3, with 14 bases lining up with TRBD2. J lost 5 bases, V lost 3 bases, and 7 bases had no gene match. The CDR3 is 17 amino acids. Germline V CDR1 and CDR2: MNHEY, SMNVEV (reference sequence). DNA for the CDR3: TGTGCCAGCAGTTTGGGGACTAGCGGGGGCGCGGGAGATACGCAGTATTTT. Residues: CASSLGTSGGAGDTQYF.

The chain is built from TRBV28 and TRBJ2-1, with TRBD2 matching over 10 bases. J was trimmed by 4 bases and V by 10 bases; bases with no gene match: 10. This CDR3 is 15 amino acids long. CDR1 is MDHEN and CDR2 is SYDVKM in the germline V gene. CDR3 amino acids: CATGTSAQRYNEQFF. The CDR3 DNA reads TGTGCCACCGGGACTAGCGCCCAGCGATACAATGAGCAGTTCTTC. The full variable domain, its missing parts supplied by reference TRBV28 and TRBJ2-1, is DVKVTQSSRYLVKRTGEKVFLECVQDMDHENMFWYRQDPGLGLRLIYFSYDVKMKEKGDIPEGYSVSREKKERFSLILESASTNQTSMYLCATGTSAQRYNEQFFGPGTRLTVL.

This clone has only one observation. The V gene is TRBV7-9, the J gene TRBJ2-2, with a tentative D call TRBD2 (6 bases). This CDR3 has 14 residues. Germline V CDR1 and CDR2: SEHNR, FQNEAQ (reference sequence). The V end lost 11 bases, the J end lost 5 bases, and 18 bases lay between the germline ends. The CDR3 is CAGLLAGMTGELFF. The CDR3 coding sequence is TGTGCCGGACTCTTGGCGGGGATGACCGGGGAGCTGTTTTTT. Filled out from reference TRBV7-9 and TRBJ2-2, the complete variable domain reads DTGVSQNPRHKITKRGQNVTFRCDPISEHNRLYWYRQTLGQGPEFLTYFQNEAQLEKSRLLSDRFSAERPKGSFSTLEIQRTEQGDSAMYLCAGLLAGMTGELFFGEGSRLTVL.

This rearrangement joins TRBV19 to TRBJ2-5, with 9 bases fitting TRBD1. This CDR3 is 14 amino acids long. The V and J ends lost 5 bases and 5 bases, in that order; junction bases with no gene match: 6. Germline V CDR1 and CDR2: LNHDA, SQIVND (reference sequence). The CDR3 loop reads CASSSQGAYETQYF. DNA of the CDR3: TGTGCCAGTAGTTCACAGGGGGCATATGAGACCCAGTACTTC. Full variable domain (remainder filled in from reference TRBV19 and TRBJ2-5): DGGITQSPKYLFRKEGQNVTLSCEQNLNHDAMYWYRQDPGQGLRLIYYSQIVNDFQKGDIAEGYSVSREKKESFPLTVTSAQKNPTAFYLCASSSQGAYETQYFGPGTRLLVL.

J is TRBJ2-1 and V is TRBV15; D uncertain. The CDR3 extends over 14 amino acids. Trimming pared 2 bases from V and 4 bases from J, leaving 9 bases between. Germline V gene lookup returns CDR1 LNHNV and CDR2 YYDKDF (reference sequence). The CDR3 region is CATSRIQLYNEQFF. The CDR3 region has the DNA TGTGCCACCAGCAGAATCCAGTTATACAATGAGCAGTTCTTC.

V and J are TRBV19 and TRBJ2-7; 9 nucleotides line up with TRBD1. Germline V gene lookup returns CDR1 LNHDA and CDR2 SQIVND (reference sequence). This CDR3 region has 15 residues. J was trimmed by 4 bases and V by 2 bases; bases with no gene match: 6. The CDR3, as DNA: TGTGCCAGTAGTATACTCGGGACAGGGATATACGAGCAGTACTTC. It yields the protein CASSILGTGIYEQYF.

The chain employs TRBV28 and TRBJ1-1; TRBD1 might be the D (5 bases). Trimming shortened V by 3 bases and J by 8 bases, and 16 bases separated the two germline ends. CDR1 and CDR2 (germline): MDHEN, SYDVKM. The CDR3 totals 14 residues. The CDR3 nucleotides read TGTGCCAGCAGTTTTGTAGGGGCGTTCCGGGAAGCTTTCTTT. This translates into CASSFVGAFREAFF.

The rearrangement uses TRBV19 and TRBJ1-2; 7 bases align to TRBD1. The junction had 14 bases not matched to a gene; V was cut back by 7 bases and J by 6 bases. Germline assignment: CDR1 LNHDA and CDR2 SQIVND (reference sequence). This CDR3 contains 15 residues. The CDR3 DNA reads TGTGCCAGTACCGGGCGGGGCGGGGACAGACATGGCTACACCTTC. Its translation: CASTGRGGDRHGYTF.

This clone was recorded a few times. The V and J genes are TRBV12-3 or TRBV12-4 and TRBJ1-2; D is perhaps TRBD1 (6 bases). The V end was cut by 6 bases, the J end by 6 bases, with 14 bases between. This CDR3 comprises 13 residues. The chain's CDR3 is CASSPDREDGYTF. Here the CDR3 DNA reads TGTGCCAGCAGCCCGGACAGAGAAGATGGCTACACCTTC.

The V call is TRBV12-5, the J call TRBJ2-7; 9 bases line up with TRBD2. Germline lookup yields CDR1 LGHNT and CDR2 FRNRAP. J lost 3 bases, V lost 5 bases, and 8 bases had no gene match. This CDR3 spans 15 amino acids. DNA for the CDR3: TGTGCTAGTGGTCTAGGAACTAGCGGGTTCTACGAGCAGTACTTC. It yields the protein CASGLGTSGFYEQYF.

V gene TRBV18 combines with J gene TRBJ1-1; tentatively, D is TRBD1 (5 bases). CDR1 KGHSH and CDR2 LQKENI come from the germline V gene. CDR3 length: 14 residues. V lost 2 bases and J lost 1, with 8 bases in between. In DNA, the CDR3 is TGTGCCAGCTCACCAAGACAGACGAACACTGAAGCTTTCTTT. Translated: CASSPRQTNTEAFF.

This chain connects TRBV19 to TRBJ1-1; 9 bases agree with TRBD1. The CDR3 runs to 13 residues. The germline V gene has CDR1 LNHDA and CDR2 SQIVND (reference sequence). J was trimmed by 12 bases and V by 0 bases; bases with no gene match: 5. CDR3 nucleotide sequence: TGTGCCAGTAGTATAGAAGACAGGGGGGCTACTTTCTTT. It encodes CASSIEDRGATFF.

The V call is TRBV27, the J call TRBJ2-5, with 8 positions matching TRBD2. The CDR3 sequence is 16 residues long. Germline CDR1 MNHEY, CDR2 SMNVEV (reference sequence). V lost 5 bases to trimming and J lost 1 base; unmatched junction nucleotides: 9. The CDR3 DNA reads TGTGCCAGCAGTCCCTTTTCGGGGGGGATCCAAGAGACCCAGTACTTC. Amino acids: CASSPFSGGIQETQYF.

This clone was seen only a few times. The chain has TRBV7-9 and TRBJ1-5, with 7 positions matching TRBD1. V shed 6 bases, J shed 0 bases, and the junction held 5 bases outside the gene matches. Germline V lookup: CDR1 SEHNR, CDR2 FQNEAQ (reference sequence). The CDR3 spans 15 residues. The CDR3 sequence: CASSTGAPSNQPQHF. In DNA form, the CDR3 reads TGTGCCAGCAGTACAGGGGCCCCTAGCAATCAGCCCCAGCATTTT. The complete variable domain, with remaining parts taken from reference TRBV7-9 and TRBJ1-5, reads DTGVSQNPRHKITKRGQNVTFRCDPISEHNRLYWYRQTLGQGPEFLTYFQNEAQLEKSRLLSDRFSAERPKGSFSTLEIQRTEQGDSAMYLCASSTGAPSNQPQHFGDGTRLSIL.

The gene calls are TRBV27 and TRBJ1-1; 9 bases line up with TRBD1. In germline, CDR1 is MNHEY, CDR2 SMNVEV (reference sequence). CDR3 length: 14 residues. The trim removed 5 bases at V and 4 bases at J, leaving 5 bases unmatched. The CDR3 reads CASSLQGAATEAFF. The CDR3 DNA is TGTGCCAGCAGTCTACAGGGGGCCGCCACTGAAGCTTTCTTT.

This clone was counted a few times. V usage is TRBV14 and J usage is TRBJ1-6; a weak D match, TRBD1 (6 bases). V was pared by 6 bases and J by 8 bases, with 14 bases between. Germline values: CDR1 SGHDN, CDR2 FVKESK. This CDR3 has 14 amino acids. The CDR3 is CASSPGTSYSPLHF. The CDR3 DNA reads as TGTGCCAGCAGTCCCGGGACAAGTTATTCACCCCTCCACTTT. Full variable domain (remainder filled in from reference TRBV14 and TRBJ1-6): EAGVTQFPSHSVIEKGQTVTLRCDPISGHDNLYWYRRVMGKEIKFLLHFVKESKQDESGMPNNRFLAERTGGTYSTLKVQPAELEDSGVYFCASSPGTSYSPLHFGNGTRLTVT.

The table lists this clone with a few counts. In DNA, the CDR3 is TGTGCCAGCACTTTTACGAGACAGGGGAACGTCCTGACTTTC. Its translation is CASTFTRQGNVLTF. V is TRBV2 and J is TRBJ2-6; 8 bases fit TRBD1. Germline lookup yields CDR1 SNHLY and CDR2 FYNNEI. V trimming: 7 bases; J trimming: 10 bases; junction bases outside the gene matches: 9. This CDR3 is built from 14 residues.

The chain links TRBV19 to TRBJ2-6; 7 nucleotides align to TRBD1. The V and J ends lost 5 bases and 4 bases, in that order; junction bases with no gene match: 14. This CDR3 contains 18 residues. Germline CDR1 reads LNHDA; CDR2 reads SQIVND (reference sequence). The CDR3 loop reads CASSLGTDKLGGANVLTF. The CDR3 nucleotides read TGTGCCAGTAGTCTAGGGACAGACAAACTAGGAGGGGCCAACGTCCTGACTTTC.

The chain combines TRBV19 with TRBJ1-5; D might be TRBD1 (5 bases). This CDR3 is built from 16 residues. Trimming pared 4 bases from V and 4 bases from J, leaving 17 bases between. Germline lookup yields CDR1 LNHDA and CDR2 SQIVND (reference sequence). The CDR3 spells CASSRAQGFGNQPQHF. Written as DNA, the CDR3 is TGTGCCAGTAGTAGAGCCCAGGGATTTGGGAATCAGCCCCAGCATTTT.

In DNA form, the CDR3 reads TGTGCCAGCAGCCCCGGGGGGGCGGAGACCTACAATGAGCAGTTCTTC. Its protein is CASSPGGAETYNEQFF. The chain carries TRBV5-4 and TRBJ2-1, with 8 nucleotides matching TRBD2. Unmatched junction bases numbered 8, after V lost 4 bases and J lost 2 bases. This CDR3 is 16 amino acids long. Germline assignment: CDR1 SGHNT and CDR2 YYREEE (reference sequence). The full variable domain, rest sourced from reference TRBV5-4 and TRBJ2-1, is ETGVTQSPTHLIKTRGQQVTLRCSSQSGHNTVSWYQQALGQGPQFIFQYYREEENGRGNFPPRFSGLQFPNYSSELNVNALELDDSALYLCASSPGGAETYNEQFFGPGTRLTVL.

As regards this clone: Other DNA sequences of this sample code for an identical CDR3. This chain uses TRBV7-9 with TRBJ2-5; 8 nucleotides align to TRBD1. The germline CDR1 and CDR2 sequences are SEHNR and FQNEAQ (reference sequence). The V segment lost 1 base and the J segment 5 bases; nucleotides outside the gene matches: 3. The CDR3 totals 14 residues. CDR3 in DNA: TGTGCCAGCAGCTTAGGGACAGGGAGGGAGACCCAGTACTTC. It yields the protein CASSLGTGRETQYF.